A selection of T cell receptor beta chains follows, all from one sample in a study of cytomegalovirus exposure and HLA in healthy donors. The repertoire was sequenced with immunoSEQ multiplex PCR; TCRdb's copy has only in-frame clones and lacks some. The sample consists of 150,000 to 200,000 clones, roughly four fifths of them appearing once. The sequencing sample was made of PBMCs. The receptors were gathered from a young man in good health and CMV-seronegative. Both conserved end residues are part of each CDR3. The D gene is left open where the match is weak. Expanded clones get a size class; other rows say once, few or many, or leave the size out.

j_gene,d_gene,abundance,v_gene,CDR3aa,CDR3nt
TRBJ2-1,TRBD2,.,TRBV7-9,CASSPVGLAGGNEQFF,TGTGCCAGCAGCCCTGTGGGACTAGCGGGAGGTAATGAGCAGTTCTTC
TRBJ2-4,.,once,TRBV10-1,CASSLSPNIQYF,TGCGCCAGCAGTCTCAGTCCAAACATTCAGTACTTC
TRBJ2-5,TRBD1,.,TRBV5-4,CASSRDRETQYF,TGTGCCAGCAGCCGGGACAGGGAGACCCAGTACTTC
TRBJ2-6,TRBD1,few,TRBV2,CASTLLGTVVSGANVLTF,TGTGCCAGCACCCTCCTGGGGACAGTGGTCTCTGGGGCCAACGTCCTGACTTTC
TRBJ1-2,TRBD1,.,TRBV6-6,CASSKQGASYGYTF,TGTGCCAGCAGTAAACAGGGGGCGTCCTATGGCTACACCTTC
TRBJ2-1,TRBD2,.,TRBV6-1,CASSVGVGGRAGNEQFF,TGTGCCAGCAGTGTTGGGGTGGGCGGGAGGGCCGGCAATGAGCAGTTCTTC
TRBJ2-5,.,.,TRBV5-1,CASSLGQLTRGTQYF,TGCGCCAGCAGCTTGGGACAGCTTACAAGAGGGACCCAGTACTTC
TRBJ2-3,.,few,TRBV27,CASSLSTDTQYF,TGTGCCAGCAGTCTTAGCACAGATACGCAGTATTTT
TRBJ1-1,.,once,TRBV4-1,CASSHPEKDVRKTEAFF,TGCGCCAGCAGCCATCCCGAAAAAGACGTCAGGAAGACTGAAGCTTTCTTT
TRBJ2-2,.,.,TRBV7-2,CASSLVRGTGELFF,TGTGCCAGCAGCTTAGTTCGGGGCACCGGGGAGCTGTTTTTT
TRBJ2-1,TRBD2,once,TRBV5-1,CASSPGLAGADEQFF,TGCGCCAGCAGCCCAGGACTAGCGGGAGCCGATGAGCAGTTCTTC
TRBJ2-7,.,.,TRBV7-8,CASSLTGSRMREQYF,TGTGCCAGCAGCTTAACGGGATCTCGAATGCGCGAGCAGTACTTC
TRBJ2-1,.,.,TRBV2,CASGQFIYNEQFF,TGTGCCAGCGGACAGTTTATATACAATGAGCAGTTCTTC
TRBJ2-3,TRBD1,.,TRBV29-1,CSSDRGTSTDTQYF,TGCAGCTCCGACAGGGGAACTAGCACAGATACGCAGTATTTT
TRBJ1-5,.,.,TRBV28,CASSPKRWPQHF,TGTGCCAGCAGTCCCAAGAGGTGGCCCCAGCATTTT
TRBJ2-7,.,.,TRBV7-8,CASSLLQGRSSYEQYF,TGTGCCAGCAGCTTATTACAGGGACGAAGCTCCTACGAGCAGTACTTC
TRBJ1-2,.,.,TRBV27,CASSLFTGYPLGYTF,TGTGCCAGCAGTTTATTTACAGGGTATCCCCTTGGCTACACCTTC
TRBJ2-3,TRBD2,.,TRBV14,CASSHLLAAGTDTQYF,TGTGCCAGCAGCCACCTACTAGCGGCCGGCACAGATACGCAGTATTTT
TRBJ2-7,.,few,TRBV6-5,CASSSLFSSYEQYF,TGTGCCAGCAGTTCCCTCTTTAGCTCCTACGAGCAGTACTTC
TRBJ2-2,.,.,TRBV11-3,CASSAWGDPSTGELFF,TGTGCCAGCAGCGCCTGGGGGGATCCAAGCACCGGGGAGCTGTTTTTT
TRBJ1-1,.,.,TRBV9,CASSVGGRVDTEAFF,TGTGCCAGCAGCGTAGGAGGAAGAGTGGACACTGAAGCTTTCTTT
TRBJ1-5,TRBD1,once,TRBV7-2,CASSLQGTSNQPQHF,TGTGCCAGCAGCCTACAGGGGACTAGCAATCAGCCCCAGCATTTT
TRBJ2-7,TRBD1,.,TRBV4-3,CASSRRSPGQGPSYEQYF,TGCGCCAGCAGCCGTAGATCACCGGGACAGGGCCCTTCCTACGAGCAGTACTTC
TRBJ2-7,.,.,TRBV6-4,CASSIRRGYEQYF,TGTGCCAGCAGCATTCGTAGGGGCTACGAGCAGTACTTC
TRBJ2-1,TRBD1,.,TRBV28,CASSYGETGEDSYNEQFF,TGTGCCAGCAGTTACGGGGAGACAGGGGAGGACTCCTACAATGAGCAGTTCTTC
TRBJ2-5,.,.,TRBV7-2,CASSPTPKVETQYF,TGTGCCAGCAGCCCGACACCGAAGGTAGAGACCCAGTACTTC
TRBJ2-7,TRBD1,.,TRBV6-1,CASSEETGGPYEQYF,TGTGCCAGCAGTGAAGAAACAGGGGGCCCCTACGAGCAGTACTTC
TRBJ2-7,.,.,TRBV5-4,CASSPTRGISYEQYF,TGTGCCAGCAGCCCGACGAGGGGGATCTCCTACGAGCAGTACTTC
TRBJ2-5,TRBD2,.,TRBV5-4,CASSHTSGGRETQYF,TGTGCCAGCAGCCATACTAGCGGGGGGCGAGAGACCCAGTACTTC
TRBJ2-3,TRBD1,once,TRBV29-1,CSVDPTGGKDTQYF,TGCAGCGTTGACCCGACAGGGGGCAAAGATACGCAGTATTTT
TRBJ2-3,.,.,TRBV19,CASKEGRGFTDTQYF,TGTGCCAGTAAAGAGGGGCGGGGTTTCACAGATACGCAGTATTTT
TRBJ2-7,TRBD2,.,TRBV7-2,CASSFGLAGHIYEQYF,TGTGCCAGCAGTTTTGGACTAGCGGGGCACATCTACGAGCAGTACTTC
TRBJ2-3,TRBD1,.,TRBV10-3,CATDQGESYRNTQYF,TGTGCCACCGATCAGGGGGAATCGTATCGTAATACGCAGTATTTT
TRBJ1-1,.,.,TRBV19,CASSVQGRNTEAFF,TGTGCCAGTAGCGTACAGGGTAGAAACACTGAAGCTTTCTTT
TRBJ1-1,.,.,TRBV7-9,CSSSLDVSGNTEAFF,TGTTCCAGCAGCTTAGATGTTTCAGGGAACACTGAAGCTTTCTTT
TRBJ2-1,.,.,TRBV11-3,CASSLANTRQQFF,TGTGCCAGCAGCTTAGCAAATACTAGGCAGCAGTTCTTC
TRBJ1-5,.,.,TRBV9,CASSLNGQSNQPQHF,TGTGCCAGCAGCTTAAACGGACAGAGCAATCAGCCCCAGCATTTT